This entry lists 14 T cell receptor beta chains sequenced from one sample in a study of early T cells in non-severe SARS-CoV-2 infection. TCRdb independently ran MiXCR on the 5' RACE reads; one entry per CDR3 protein. There are some 50,000 distinct CDR3 sequences in the sample; 9.3% occur only once, and around 21% lies in the top ten. Source material: whole blood. All receptors come from an adult who was a healthcare worker with PCR-confirmed SARS-CoV-2 infection or an uninfected control (not recorded which).

This sequence joins TRBV6-2 or TRBV6-3 and TRBJ1-2; D unresolved. V lost 6 bases to trimming and J lost 0 bases, with 11 bases between them. This CDR3 region has 14 residues. The V gene's germline CDR1 is MNHEY and CDR2 SVGEGT. The CDR3 DNA reads as TGTGCCAGCAGACTCAGGCCTACTAACTATGGCTACACCTTC. Protein sequence: CASRLRPTNYGYTF.

This clonotype was counted many times. The chain carries TRBV29-1 and TRBJ2-2; TRBD1 matches at 7 bases. CDR1 and CDR2 (germline): SQVTM, ANQGSEA. V dropped 5 bases and J dropped 2; count of bases not matched to a gene: 5. The CDR3 extends over 14 amino acids. As DNA, the CDR3 is TGCAGCGTTAGGGGGCCATCCAACACCGGGGAGCTGTTTTTT. It encodes CSVRGPSNTGELFF.

Only a few counts were recorded for this clonotype. This chain links TRBV30 with TRBJ2-2; D is unresolved. Trimming pared 3 bases from V and 2 bases from J, leaving 1 base between. Germline-derived CDR1 and CDR2 are GTSNPN and SVGIG (reference sequence). This CDR3 is 11 amino acids long. The CDR3 DNA follows: TGTGCCTGGAGCAACACCGGGGAGCTGTTTTTT. This encodes CAWSNTGELFF.

The chain links TRBV6-2 or TRBV6-3 to TRBJ2-1, with D possibly called TRBD1 or TRBD2 (6 bases each). CDR1 MNHEY and CDR2 SVGEGT come from the germline V gene. Trimming took 6 bases from V and 8 from J, leaving 23 bases between them. The CDR3 has 16 residues. CDR3 nucleotides: TGTGCCAGCAGCGACAGGTCCAGCGCCTGGGAGGATGAGCAGTTCTTC. Translation gives CASSDRSSAWEDEQFF.

The J gene is TRBJ2-5, the V gene TRBV3-1; D gene uncertain. Looked up from germline, CDR1 is LGHDT and CDR2 is YNNKEL (reference sequence). The CDR3 runs to 15 residues. Trimming stripped 1 base from V and 2 bases from J, with 11 bases between. The CDR3 coding sequence is TGTGCCAGCAGCCAAGGGCCTATGAGGCAAGAGACCCAGTACTTC. This translates into CASSQGPMRQETQYF.

Many counts were recorded for this clonotype. CDR3 DNA sequence: TGTGCCAGCAGCACGGGACTAGCGGGGGAAGAGACCCAGTACTTC. This gives the protein CASSTGLAGEETQYF. This chain uses TRBV7-8 with TRBJ2-5, with TRBD2 identical over 14 bases. The CDR3 contains 15 residues. The J segment lost 3 bases and the V segment lost 5 bases, leaving 2 bases of the junction unmatched. Germline V gene data show CDR1 as SGHVS and CDR2 as FQNEAQ.

In its sample, this clonotype was seen many times. The rearrangement uses TRBV5-1 and TRBJ1-5; D unclear. V was pared by 4 bases and J by 2 bases, with 10 bases between. Germline CDR1 is SGHRS and CDR2 is YFSETQ. This CDR3 has 14 amino acids. The CDR3 sequence: CASSKDLGNQPQHF. In DNA, the CDR3 is TGCGCCAGCAGCAAGGACCTCGGCAATCAGCCCCAGCATTTT.

The V gene is TRBV10-3, the J gene TRBJ2-1; 7 bases line up with TRBD1. Germline CDR1 and CDR2: ENHRY and SYGVKD. This CDR3 is 14 amino acids long. V was clipped by 10 bases and J by 6 bases; unmatched bases: 12. The CDR3 region is CATLPGQKFNEQFF. The CDR3 nucleotides read TGTGCCACACTACCGGGACAGAAGTTCAATGAGCAGTTCTTC.

The chain uses TRBV9 and TRBJ2-1; D is possibly TRBD2 (6 bases). This CDR3 is built from 15 residues. Germline V lookup: CDR1 SGDLS, CDR2 YYNGEE. V lost 0 bases to trimming and J lost 4 bases, with 11 bases between them. The chain's CDR3 is CASSVGAGGYNEQFF. CDR3 nucleotide sequence: TGTGCCAGCAGCGTAGGCGCCGGGGGTTACAATGAGCAGTTCTTC.

This clonotype turned up a few times. This chain joins TRBV7-3 and TRBJ2-7; possibly TRBD1 or TRBD2 for D (5 bases each). In germline, CDR1 is SGHTA, CDR2 FQGTGA. CDR3 length: 13 residues. V was clipped by 5 bases and J by 7 bases, with 15 bases between them. CDR3 region: CASSPGAGGEQYF. CDR3 nucleotide sequence: TGTGCCAGCAGCCCCGGGGCTGGAGGTGAGCAGTACTTC.

This clonotype was observed at least ten times. This chain connects TRBV4-1 to TRBJ1-2; perhaps TRBD1 as D (6 bases). Trimming stripped 2 bases from V and 4 bases from J, with 11 bases between. This CDR3 contains 14 residues. Germline CDR1 reads MGHRA; CDR2 reads YSYEKL. CDR3 in amino acids: CASSQSEGGYGYTF. The CDR3 DNA sequence: TGCGCCAGCAGCCAAAGTGAGGGGGGCTATGGCTACACCTTC.

A few counts support this clonotype. The CDR3 sequence is CASSPEEEASTGELFF. CDR3 nucleotides: TGCGCCAGTTCCCCTGAGGAGGAGGCGAGCACCGGGGAGCTGTTTTTT. The V gene is TRBV5-1, the J gene TRBJ2-2; TRBD2 might be the D (5 bases). V dropped 8 bases and J dropped 4 bases, with 21 bases sitting between them. CDR3 length: 16 residues. CDR1 is SGHRS, CDR2 YFSETQ, per germline.

This clonotype was seen more than once but under ten times. The J gene is TRBJ2-2, the V gene TRBV11-1; D is undetermined. Deletions cut 6 bases from V and 2 bases from J, with 16 bases between. The CDR3 has 16 amino acids. Germline CDR1 SGHAT, CDR2 FQDESV (reference sequence). CDR3 sequence: CASRVGTLLNTGELFF. The CDR3 region has the DNA TGTGCCAGCAGAGTAGGCACCCTTTTAAACACCGGGGAGCTGTTTTTT.

This clonotype was counted between two and nine times. This chain joins TRBV30 and TRBJ1-6; TRBD1 is a possible D gene (5 bases). The CDR3 has 13 residues. Germline V lookup: CDR1 GTSNPN, CDR2 SVGIG (reference sequence). With 4 bases removed from V and 6 bases from J, the gap between germline ends came to 10 bases. The CDR3 sequence is CAWTRGLNSPLHF. DNA for the CDR3: TGTGCCTGGACCCGGGGCCTTAATTCACCCCTCCACTTT.